This record concerns one T cell receptor beta chain sequence. As yet, its antigen is unknown. CDR3 size: 13 residues. Looked up from germline, CDR1 is SGHAT and CDR2 is FQNNGV. Between the trimmed V and J ends, which lost 7 bases and 5 bases, there was a span of 12 bases. TCRdb redid the calling of the 5' RACE reads with MiXCR, one entry per CDR3 protein. The table has about 190,000 distinct CDR3 sequences, roughly 18% seen once; the top ten hold approximately 2.4%. The sample belongs to a study of T-cell memory formation after mild COVID-19. Study results and caveats: The main location of contracting CD4+ clones was CM and EM, and that of contracting CD8+ clones was EMRA.

V gene TRBV11-2 combines with J gene TRBJ2-1; D remains ambiguous. The receptor's source is an adult woman who had mild COVID-19 (a few samples of this study predate the infection). Cell type and time point are not known. The sequencing sample was made of PBMCs or a T cell subset sorted from them (not recorded which). The CDR3 region has the DNA TGTGCCAGCACCCAGTCGGGCGACAATGAGCAGTTCTTC. This encodes CASTQSGDNEQFF.